These T cell receptor beta chains were read from a single sample in a study of cytotoxic CD8 clonotypes in ibrutinib-treated CLL. Sequencing was performed with immunoSEQ multiplex PCR; in TCRdb, only in-frame clones are kept and a portion is missing. The sample has some 140,000 clones; around 93% are singletons. This sample comprised PBMCs, obtained after 12 months of ibrutinib treatment. These receptors were taken from a human donor with chronic lymphocytic leukemia. Each CDR3 is given with its conserved first and last residue. Each record gives: D gene, clone size, J gene, V gene, CDR3 DNA, CDR3 protein. D genes are given only for firm matches. The listing skips clone size in some rows; elsewhere it reads once, few, many or a size class.

d_gene: TRBD2; abundance: -; j_gene: TRBJ2-3; v_gene: TRBV7-2; CDR3nt: TGTGCCAGCAGCAAGGGACTAGCGGGAGCTTGGACAGATACGCAGTATTTT; CDR3aa: CASSKGLAGAWTDTQYF
d_gene: TRBD2; abundance: -; j_gene: TRBJ2-7; v_gene: TRBV28; CDR3nt: TGTGCCAGCAGTTCGACTAGCGGAGAAAGGGGCACCTACGAGCAGTACTTC; CDR3aa: CASSSTSGERGTYEQYF
d_gene: -; abundance: -; j_gene: TRBJ2-3; v_gene: TRBV30; CDR3nt: TGTGCCTGGAGTTCCCGGGTAGATACGCAGTATTTT; CDR3aa: CAWSSRVDTQYF
d_gene: -; abundance: -; j_gene: TRBJ2-6; v_gene: TRBV14; CDR3nt: TGTGCCAGCAGCCTCTGGGCTGGGGCCAACGTCCTGACTTTC; CDR3aa: CASSLWAGANVLTF
d_gene: -; abundance: -; j_gene: TRBJ2-5; v_gene: TRBV6-5; CDR3nt: TGTGCCAGCAGTTACTCGATGGAGTACCAAGAGACCCAGTACTTC; CDR3aa: CASSYSMEYQETQYF
d_gene: TRBD1; abundance: few; j_gene: TRBJ2-5; v_gene: TRBV6-6; CDR3nt: TGTGCCAGCAGGGGAAACAGGGGGCAGGAGACCCAGTACTTC; CDR3aa: CASRGNRGQETQYF
d_gene: -; abundance: -; j_gene: TRBJ2-7; v_gene: TRBV28; CDR3nt: TGTGCCAGCAGTTCGTTATGGGGAACACCCTCCTACGAGCAGTACTTC; CDR3aa: CASSSLWGTPSYEQYF
d_gene: TRBD2; abundance: -; j_gene: TRBJ2-7; v_gene: TRBV6-1; CDR3nt: TGTGCCAGCAGTGACTGGACTAGCGGGAGGGGATCCTACGAGCAGTACTTC; CDR3aa: CASSDWTSGRGSYEQYF
d_gene: TRBD2; abundance: -; j_gene: TRBJ2-1; v_gene: TRBV28; CDR3nt: TGTGCCAGCGGGGAGGAAGGCGAGCGGGAAAGAGGCCAGTTCTTC; CDR3aa: CASGEEGERERGQFF
d_gene: -; abundance: -; j_gene: TRBJ2-7; v_gene: TRBV11-3; CDR3nt: TGTGCCAGCAGCCCCGGCCGGGGAGTCAACGAGCAGTACTTC; CDR3aa: CASSPGRGVNEQYF
d_gene: -; abundance: -; j_gene: TRBJ2-1; v_gene: TRBV5-1; CDR3nt: TGCGCCAGCAGCTTGGCCAGCTCCTACAATGAGCAGTTCTTC; CDR3aa: CASSLASSYNEQFF
d_gene: TRBD2; abundance: -; j_gene: TRBJ2-2; v_gene: TRBV6-4; CDR3nt: TGTGCCAGCAGTGACTCCCTTGCCCCGGGAGGAGGCGGGGAGCTGTTTTTT; CDR3aa: CASSDSLAPGGGGELFF
d_gene: -; abundance: -; j_gene: TRBJ2-3; v_gene: TRBV15; CDR3nt: TGTGCCACCAGCAGTGACTTTGCTACCGCAACAGATACGCAGTATTTT; CDR3aa: CATSSDFATATDTQYF
d_gene: TRBD2; abundance: -; j_gene: TRBJ2-7; v_gene: TRBV6-5; CDR3nt: TGTGCCAGCACCAAGGGGACTAGCTACGAGCAGTACTTC; CDR3aa: CASTKGTSYEQYF
d_gene: TRBD2; abundance: -; j_gene: TRBJ2-3; v_gene: TRBV11-2; CDR3nt: TGTGCCAGCAGCCTACCCTCGAGGCTAGCGGGAGTCGGCACAGATACGCAGTATTTT; CDR3aa: CASSLPSRLAGVGTDTQYF
d_gene: -; abundance: -; j_gene: TRBJ2-7; v_gene: TRBV13; CDR3nt: TGTGCCAGCAGCCCCGTGCCCGGAGGCTCCTACGAGCAGTACTTC; CDR3aa: CASSPVPGGSYEQYF
d_gene: -; abundance: -; j_gene: TRBJ2-7; v_gene: TRBV7-2; CDR3nt: TGTGCCAGCAGCTTAGGCCTAGATGGCGAGCAGTACTTC; CDR3aa: CASSLGLDGEQYF
d_gene: -; abundance: -; j_gene: TRBJ2-4; v_gene: TRBV21-1; CDR3nt: -; CDR3aa: CASSLQGTGVALGAQYF
d_gene: TRBD1; abundance: -; j_gene: TRBJ2-3; v_gene: TRBV30; CDR3nt: TGTGCCTGGAGGATGACAGGGGGCAGGGTAGATACGCAGTATTTT; CDR3aa: CAWRMTGGRVDTQYF
d_gene: -; abundance: -; j_gene: TRBJ1-2; v_gene: TRBV11-2; CDR3nt: TGTGCCAGCAGCCACCCAACACCGATTATCGATGGCTACACCTTC; CDR3aa: CASSHPTPIIDGYTF
d_gene: TRBD2; abundance: -; j_gene: TRBJ2-5; v_gene: TRBV4-3; CDR3nt: TGCGCCAGCAGCCAAGAACGACTAGCGGGAGGGGAAGAGACCCAGTACTTC; CDR3aa: CASSQERLAGGEETQYF
d_gene: -; abundance: -; j_gene: TRBJ2-3; v_gene: TRBV7-8; CDR3nt: TGTGCCAGCAGCTTACGCGGCGACCCTAGCACAGATACGCAGTATTTT; CDR3aa: CASSLRGDPSTDTQYF
d_gene: -; abundance: -; j_gene: TRBJ2-3; v_gene: TRBV21-1; CDR3nt: TGTGCCAGGAAAAAACTAGCGGGAAGAGATACGCAGTATTTT; CDR3aa: CARKKLAGRDTQYF
d_gene: TRBD2; abundance: -; j_gene: TRBJ2-7; v_gene: TRBV7-9; CDR3nt: TGTGCCAGCCGAAGGCGTGGGGGACTAGCGGACGGCGAGCAGTACTTC; CDR3aa: CASRRRGGLADGEQYF
d_gene: TRBD1; abundance: -; j_gene: TRBJ2-2; v_gene: TRBV6-5; CDR3nt: TGTGCCAGCAGCCGGACAGGGAACACGCCCCGGGAGCTGTTTTTT; CDR3aa: CASSRTGNTPRELFF
d_gene: -; abundance: -; j_gene: TRBJ1-4; v_gene: TRBV2; CDR3nt: TGTGCCACGCGCCTAGGGGAGGACGAAAAACTGTTTTTT; CDR3aa: CATRLGEDEKLFF
d_gene: TRBD2; abundance: -; j_gene: TRBJ2-7; v_gene: TRBV19; CDR3nt: TGTGCCAGTAGTATAGTAGGCCTGACTAGCGGGACGTACGAGCAGTACTTC; CDR3aa: CASSIVGLTSGTYEQYF
d_gene: -; abundance: -; j_gene: TRBJ2-2; v_gene: TRBV10-3; CDR3nt: TGTGCCATCAGTGAAAGTTACACCGGGGAGCTGTTTTTT; CDR3aa: CAISESYTGELFF
d_gene: TRBD1; abundance: -; j_gene: TRBJ1-1; v_gene: TRBV7-3; CDR3nt: TGTGCCAGCAGCTTATTGGGACAGGGAGTTACTGAAGCTTTCTTT; CDR3aa: CASSLLGQGVTEAFF
d_gene: TRBD1; abundance: once; j_gene: TRBJ1-5; v_gene: TRBV6-4; CDR3nt: TGTGCCAGCAGTGAAGCGGTGGGTCAGGGGGCGAGCAATCAGCCCCAGCATTTT; CDR3aa: CASSEAVGQGASNQPQHF
d_gene: TRBD1; abundance: -; j_gene: TRBJ1-5; v_gene: TRBV6-6; CDR3nt: TGTGCCAGCAGTCAAGGGACAGGGGATCAGCCCCAGCATTTT; CDR3aa: CASSQGTGDQPQHF
d_gene: -; abundance: -; j_gene: TRBJ2-7; v_gene: TRBV29-1; CDR3nt: TGCAGCGTTGAAGGCCAGAGCTCCTACGAGCAGTACTTC; CDR3aa: CSVEGQSSYEQYF
d_gene: TRBD1; abundance: few; j_gene: TRBJ2-1; v_gene: TRBV4-2; CDR3nt: TGTGCCAGCAGCCAAGGGACAGGCGGGCAGTTCTTC; CDR3aa: CASSQGTGGQFF
d_gene: TRBD1; abundance: once; j_gene: TRBJ1-1; v_gene: TRBV6-5; CDR3nt: TGTGCCAGCACCTCGACAGGGGGTGGCACTGAAGCTTTCTTT; CDR3aa: CASTSTGGGTEAFF
d_gene: -; abundance: -; j_gene: TRBJ2-1; v_gene: TRBV28; CDR3nt: TGTGCCAGCAGGTCCGGGGCCTTTAACTACAATGAGCAGTTCTTC; CDR3aa: CASRSGAFNYNEQFF
d_gene: -; abundance: -; j_gene: TRBJ2-3; v_gene: TRBV7-2; CDR3nt: TGTGCCAGCAGCCCACGAGTCGGGGCTGCGCAGTATTTT; CDR3aa: CASSPRVGAAQYF
d_gene: -; abundance: -; j_gene: TRBJ2-3; v_gene: TRBV28; CDR3nt: TGTGCCAGTATGGGTCATAGCCCAATCACAGATACGCAGTATTTT; CDR3aa: CASMGHSPITDTQYF
d_gene: TRBD2; abundance: -; j_gene: TRBJ2-3; v_gene: TRBV10-2; CDR3nt: TGCGCCAGCACTAGCGGTTCTAGCACAGATACGCAGTATTTT; CDR3aa: CASTSGSSTDTQYF
d_gene: -; abundance: -; j_gene: TRBJ1-4; v_gene: TRBV7-9; CDR3nt: TGTGCCAGCAGCCAGCCGGGACTGCCGAATGAAAAACTGTTTTTT; CDR3aa: CASSQPGLPNEKLFF
d_gene: -; abundance: -; j_gene: TRBJ1-1; v_gene: TRBV11-2; CDR3nt: TGTGCCAGCAGCTCCCAGTCGAACACTGAAGCTTTCTTT; CDR3aa: CASSSQSNTEAFF
d_gene: -; abundance: -; j_gene: TRBJ1-1; v_gene: TRBV7-2; CDR3nt: TGTGCCAGCAGCCCTTACACTGAAGCTTTCTTT; CDR3aa: CASSPYTEAFF
d_gene: TRBD2; abundance: -; j_gene: TRBJ2-1; v_gene: TRBV19; CDR3nt: TGTGCCAGTAGTATAGATTTCAGCGGGGGGTCCTACAATGAGCAGTTCTTC; CDR3aa: CASSIDFSGGSYNEQFF
d_gene: -; abundance: -; j_gene: TRBJ2-2; v_gene: TRBV27; CDR3nt: TGTGCCAGCAGTTGGAGGGACGCCGACACCGGGGAGCTGTTTTTT; CDR3aa: CASSWRDADTGELFF
d_gene: -; abundance: -; j_gene: TRBJ2-3; v_gene: TRBV29-1; CDR3nt: TGCAGCGTTGATATCCTCGCGACAGGCGATGGAGATACGCAGTATTTT; CDR3aa: CSVDILATGDGDTQYF
d_gene: TRBD2; abundance: -; j_gene: TRBJ2-2; v_gene: TRBV6-5; CDR3nt: TGTGCCAGCACCCGAGGACTAGCGGGCACCGGGGAGCTGTTTTTT; CDR3aa: CASTRGLAGTGELFF
d_gene: TRBD2; abundance: -; j_gene: TRBJ2-7; v_gene: TRBV11-3; CDR3nt: TGTGCCAGCAGCTTCAGACTAGCGGGACCCGACCCCTACGAGCAGTACTTC; CDR3aa: CASSFRLAGPDPYEQYF
d_gene: -; abundance: -; j_gene: TRBJ2-7; v_gene: TRBV27; CDR3nt: TGTGCCAGCAGTTTACGAGGGGCCACCTACGAGCAGTACTTC; CDR3aa: CASSLRGATYEQYF
d_gene: -; abundance: -; j_gene: TRBJ2-1; v_gene: TRBV11-2; CDR3nt: TGTGCCAGCAGCTTATTTGGGGACAACAGAAACAATGAGCAGTTCTTC; CDR3aa: CASSLFGDNRNNEQFF
d_gene: -; abundance: -; j_gene: TRBJ1-1; v_gene: TRBV7-9; CDR3nt: TGTGCCAGCAGCTTAGATACCACCCAAGCTTTCTTT; CDR3aa: CASSLDTTQAFF
d_gene: -; abundance: -; j_gene: TRBJ1-1; v_gene: TRBV11-2; CDR3nt: TGTGCCAGCAGCCTCCAGGGAGCCGGGGCGAACACTGAAGCTTTCTTT; CDR3aa: CASSLQGAGANTEAFF
d_gene: TRBD1; abundance: once; j_gene: TRBJ2-3; v_gene: TRBV7-9; CDR3nt: TGTGCCAGCAGCAGGCAGGGGGCAAAAGATACGCAGTATTTT; CDR3aa: CASSRQGAKDTQYF
d_gene: -; abundance: -; j_gene: TRBJ2-7; v_gene: TRBV6-5; CDR3nt: TGTGCCAGCAGTTACTCCAGGGGGGATAAGGGTTGGCAGTACTTC; CDR3aa: CASSYSRGDKGWQYF
d_gene: -; abundance: -; j_gene: TRBJ2-6; v_gene: TRBV19; CDR3nt: TGTGCCAGTAGTATCGAGGGGGCTGGGGCCAACGTCCTGACTTTC; CDR3aa: CASSIEGAGANVLTF
d_gene: -; abundance: -; j_gene: TRBJ2-7; v_gene: TRBV19; CDR3nt: TGTGCCAGTAGTGGGTCGGGAGCTTCCGAGCAGTACTTC; CDR3aa: CASSGSGASEQYF
d_gene: -; abundance: once; j_gene: TRBJ2-3; v_gene: TRBV2; CDR3nt: TGTGCCAGCAGTGAACTCGGCACAGATACGCAGTATTTT; CDR3aa: CASSELGTDTQYF